This T cell receptor beta chain was identified in a study of OX40 agonist ivuxolimab in advanced cancers. Background on the whole study: Ivuxolimab was a fully human IgG2 agonistic monoclonal antibody targeting the costimulatory receptor OX40 (CD134). Intravenous ivuxolimab was administered to patients every 2 weeks at six dose levels: 0.01, 0.1, 0.3, 1.5, 3 and 10 mg/kg. Of the approximately 53 patients in dose escalation, around 19 had hepatocellular carcinoma, about 15 had melanoma, 9 had renal cell carcinoma and 9 had head and neck cancer. In the dose-escalation cohort, roughly 82% of patients were male, and the mean age was roughly 56 years with a range of roughly 20 to 79. Prior anti-PD-1, anti-PD-L1 or anti-CTLA-4 therapy was permitted, and approximately 42% of dose-escalation patients had received checkpoint inhibitors. Partial responses occurred in three dose-escalation patients: two with cutaneous melanoma and one with hepatocellular carcinoma. The purpose of peripheral TCRbeta sequencing was to test whether ivuxolimab changed TCR sequence diversity and led to clonal T-cell expansion. The monotherapy dose-escalation portion (N ≈ 56 patients) of the phase I ivuxolimab trial is reported in the paper. The research as a whole found: After ivuxolimab, more expanded clones were found on average in CD8+ T cells than in CD4+ T cells. In the 0.1-3.0 mg/kg groups, partial responders had among the lowest normalized peripheral clonal expansion, particularly in CD8+ T cells. Low levels of normalized T-cell clonal expansion were also seen in some patients who did not respond. Which antigens the clonally expanded peripheral T cells were specific for was not determined. Clonal expansion of both CD4+ and CD8+ blood T cells was observed from baseline to week 6 at doses 0.1 to 3.0 mg/kg.

On this clone: The target of this receptor is not known. Qualities for individual bases were not recorded, and no much larger clone is one base off.

The CDR3 spans 18 residues, from the cysteine through the phenylalanine. Only CDR3 DNA remains: 54 bases, in frame from the first base. Unmatched junction bases come to 13, with V trimmed by 0 bases and J by 7 bases. The germline V gene sets CDR1 to MGHRA and CDR2 to YSYEKL. The trial excluded patients who had a history of autoimmune disease or were on systemic immunosuppression. Peripheral blood for TCR sequencing was collected from all dose cohorts at baseline, on cycle 4 day 1, and on cycle 7 day 1. Samples came from an open-label, multicenter, first-in-human phase I dose-escalation trial of ivuxolimab. Adults with locally advanced or metastatic melanoma, renal cell carcinoma, hepatocellular carcinoma or head and neck squamous cell carcinoma were enrolled in the trial. Before TCR sequencing, CD4+ T cells and CD8+ T cells from peripheral blood were sorted into separate populations. Genomic DNA was isolated from the sorted cells so that the TCRbeta CDR3 region could be sequenced. The immunoSEQ Assay was used for sequencing of TCRbeta CDR3 regions. Drawn from immuneACCESS, this table holds only the in-frame rearrangements with V and J called that TCRdb kept. Clones are partly lost; checked studies trace under half to an unresolved V gene and leave the rest unexplained. In all, the sample holds tens of thousands of clones, and roughly 80% of those were seen once. The ten largest clones represent about 5% of the sample.

The source material was CD4+ or CD8+ T cells sorted from blood, sampled in a trial of the OX40 agonist ivuxolimab. The receptor was derived from an adult with an advanced solid tumor such as melanoma, head and neck, liver or kidney cancer. Recombination linked TRBV4-1 to TRBJ2-3; 10 middle bases align to TRBD2. The nucleotide sequence reads as follows: TGCGCCAGCAGCCAAGAACCTAGCGGGAGTGGCCGGAGAAATACGCAGTATTTT. The resulting protein is CASSQEPSGSGRRNTQYF.